The entry below gives a single TCR beta chain sequence along with its context. Its antigen is as yet unknown. Amplification used 60 Vbeta primers and 13 Jbeta primers. The table came from immunoSEQ multiplex PCR; TCRdb's copy has only in-frame clones and leaves some out. The sample lists roughly 100,000 clones; approximately 80% were seen once. The sample comes from a study of cytomegalovirus exposure and HLA in healthy donors. Regarding the study as a whole: Cytomegalovirus-associated TCR beta chains were listed, numbering approximately 150. Donors belonging to an Asian-associated ancestry cluster reportedly showed fewer N-insertions in productive TCRs than the roughly 700-donor mean, according to what a later analysis found. Most TCR sequences were seen very rarely across donors, but some public TCRs occurred in many.

The CDR3 contains 15 residues. Trimming removed 0 bases at V and 0 bases at J, with 7 bases between. Germline assignment: CDR1 SGHNT and CDR2 YYREEE (reference sequence). The origin of this receptor is a man aged 25 to 45 in good health and CMV-seronegative. The source material was PBMCs. V and J are TRBV5-4 and TRBJ1-5; D is uncertain. This chain's CDR3 is CASSLDADSNQPQHF. The CDR3 bases are TGTGCCAGCAGCTTGGACGCAGATAGCAATCAGCCCCAGCATTTT.